This is a list of T cell receptor beta chains from one sample in a study of cytomegalovirus exposure and HLA in healthy donors. Profiled with immunoSEQ multiplex PCR; TCRdb holds only in-frame clones, not every one. The sample contains 270,000 or so clones, around nine tenths of which appear only once. The sequenced sample consisted of PBMCs. The receptors shown here come from a girl aged 2 to 9 in good health and CMV-seronegative. CDR3s include the opening cysteine and the closing phenylalanine or tryptophan. A D gene is named only where the DNA matches it firmly. Expanded clones are given a class, and other clones once, few, many or no size at all.

V: TRBV25-1
J: TRBJ2-3
size: -
D: TRBD2
CDR3: CATRRGASGGTDTQYF
DNA: TGTGCCACCCGTAGAGGGGCTAGCGGGGGCACAGATACGCAGTATTTT

V: TRBV7-2
J: TRBJ2-3
size: -
D: -
CDR3: CASSLDQVTDTQYF
DNA: TGTGCCAGCAGCTTAGATCAGGTCACAGATACGCAGTATTTT

V: TRBV10-3
J: TRBJ1-6
size: -
D: -
CDR3: CAISELRVGDSPLHF
DNA: TGTGCCATCAGTGAGCTTAGGGTAGGGGATTCACCCCTCCACTTT

V: TRBV4-2
J: TRBJ2-1
size: -
D: TRBD2
CDR3: CASSQEGLAGGSVYNEQFF
DNA: TGTGCCAGCAGCCAAGAGGGACTAGCGGGGGGTTCCGTCTACAATGAGCAGTTCTTC

V: TRBV7-9
J: TRBJ2-1
size: -
D: TRBD2
CDR3: CASSRSGGRNEQFF
DNA: TGTGCCAGCAGCCGTAGCGGGGGACGCAATGAGCAGTTCTTC

V: TRBV30
J: TRBJ2-5
size: -
D: -
CDR3: CAWAKYYQGTETQYF
DNA: TGTGCCTGGGCTAAATATTACCAGGGGACAGAGACCCAGTACTTC

V: TRBV2
J: TRBJ2-5
size: few
D: -
CDR3: CASSGVDSTRETQYF
DNA: TGTGCCAGCAGTGGGGTAGACAGCACCCGGGAGACCCAGTACTTC

V: TRBV6-5
J: TRBJ1-2
size: -
D: -
CDR3: CASSYGGANYGYTF
DNA: TGTGCCAGCAGTTACGGAGGGGCTAACTATGGCTACACCTTC

V: TRBV4-1
J: TRBJ2-1
size: once
D: TRBD2
CDR3: CASSFREAGTTYNEQFF
DNA: TGCGCCAGCAGCTTCCGGGAAGCGGGAACTACCTACAATGAGCAGTTCTTC

V: TRBV19
J: TRBJ2-6
size: -
D: TRBD1
CDR3: CASRDTGVRANVLTF
DNA: TGTGCCAGTAGGGACACAGGGGTAAGGGCCAACGTCCTGACTTTC

V: TRBV19
J: TRBJ1-4
size: -
D: -
CDR3: CASSSGQGTEKLFF
DNA: TGTGCCAGTAGTAGTGGGCAGGGTACCGAAAAACTGTTTTTT

V: TRBV28
J: TRBJ1-2
size: -
D: TRBD1
CDR3: CASRTGGNYGYTF
DNA: TGTGCCAGCAGGACAGGGGGCAACTATGGCTACACCTTC

V: TRBV28
J: TRBJ1-1
size: -
D: -
CDR3: CASSLLSSGDTEAFF
DNA: TGTGCCAGCAGTTTATTATCTTCAGGGGACACTGAAGCTTTCTTT

V: TRBV30
J: TRBJ1-2
size: -
D: -
CDR3: CAWSVLPGDYTF
DNA: TGTGCCTGGAGTGTATTACCGGGGGACTACACCTTC

V: TRBV7-9
J: TRBJ2-1
size: -
D: -
CDR3: CSSAYRGNEQFF
DNA: TGTTCCAGCGCCTACCGGGGCAATGAGCAGTTCTTC

V: TRBV11-3
J: TRBJ2-1
size: few
D: -
CDR3: CASSLRGSVNEQFF
DNA: TGTGCCAGCAGCTTACGAGGGAGTGTGAATGAGCAGTTCTTC

V: TRBV12-2
J: TRBJ1-1
size: few
D: -
CDR3: CASRPRRGTEAFF
DNA: TGTGCAAGTCGCCCCCGCAGGGGCACTGAAGCTTTCTTT

V: TRBV10-2
J: TRBJ2-1
size: -
D: TRBD2
CDR3: CASRVGTSGYNEQFF
DNA: TGCGCCAGCAGAGTGGGGACTAGCGGATACAATGAGCAGTTCTTC

V: TRBV10-3
J: TRBJ1-2
size: -
D: -
CDR3: CATYPGQPTNYGYTF
DNA: TGTGCCACTTACCCCGGACAGCCAACAAACTATGGCTACACCTTC

V: TRBV6-5
J: TRBJ1-2
size: -
D: -
CDR3: CASSYSASGVDYGYTF
DNA: TGTGCCAGCAGTTACTCAGCGTCCGGGGTCGATTATGGCTACACCTTC

V: TRBV4-2
J: TRBJ1-4
size: once
D: TRBD1
CDR3: CASSQGQGLEKLFF
DNA: TGTGCCAGCAGCCAGGGACAGGGTTTAGAAAAACTGTTTTTT

V: TRBV27
J: TRBJ2-1
size: -
D: -
CDR3: CASSLTGLLYNEQFF
DNA: TGTGCCAGCAGTTTAACCGGACTACTCTACAATGAGCAGTTCTTC

V: TRBV19
J: TRBJ2-3
size: -
D: TRBD1
CDR3: CASSIQGQGMAQYF
DNA: TGTGCCAGTAGTATCCAAGGACAGGGAATGGCGCAGTATTTT

V: TRBV7-9
J: TRBJ2-1
size: -
D: -
CDR3: CASRPTGTNPGWTYNEQFF
DNA: TGTGCCAGCAGACCTACGGGTACTAACCCAGGGTGGACCTACAATGAGCAGTTCTTC

V: TRBV5-1
J: TRBJ2-1
size: -
D: TRBD2
CDR3: CASSPMGLAGEGEQFF
DNA: TGCGCCAGCAGCCCTATGGGACTAGCGGGAGAAGGTGAGCAGTTCTTC

V: TRBV5-4
J: TRBJ2-7
size: -
D: TRBD2
CDR3: CASSLRPGTSGGNLLYEQYF
DNA: TGTGCCAGCAGCTTGCGCCCCGGGACTAGCGGGGGCAATCTCCTCTACGAGCAGTACTTC

V: TRBV28
J: TRBJ2-3
size: -
D: TRBD2
CDR3: CASSLAGGTDTQYF
DNA: TGTGCCAGCAGTTTAGCGGGGGGCACAGATACGCAGTATTTT

V: TRBV5-4
J: TRBJ2-6
size: -
D: -
CDR3: CASSPVGANVLTF
DNA: TGTGCCAGCAGCCCGGTTGGGGCCAACGTCCTGACTTTC

V: TRBV30
J: TRBJ2-3
size: few
D: -
CDR3: CAWNRELPDTQYF
DNA: TGTGCCTGGAACCGGGAGCTCCCGGATACGCAGTATTTT

V: TRBV6-4
J: TRBJ2-3
size: -
D: -
CDR3: CASSPWTGAPQYF
DNA: TGTGCCAGCAGTCCTTGGACGGGAGCCCCGCAGTATTTT

V: TRBV6-5
J: TRBJ2-3
size: -
D: TRBD1
CDR3: CASSNRGPTDTQYF
DNA: TGTGCCAGCAGTAACAGGGGACCCACAGATACGCAGTATTTT

V: TRBV29-1
J: TRBJ2-7
size: once
D: TRBD1
CDR3: CSVTRQGSYEQYF
DNA: TGCAGCGTCACCAGACAGGGATCCTACGAGCAGTACTTC

V: TRBV20-1
J: TRBJ1-2
size: -
D: -
CDR3: CSARADYGYTF
DNA: TGCAGTGCTAGAGCGGACTATGGCTACACCTTC

V: TRBV11-2
J: TRBJ2-7
size: -
D: -
CDR3: CASSTYGGASYEQYF
DNA: TGTGCCAGCAGCACCTACGGGGGAGCCTCCTACGAGCAGTACTTC

V: TRBV28
J: TRBJ1-5
size: -
D: TRBD1
CDR3: CASSPFGTGGLSNQPQHF
DNA: TGTGCCAGCAGTCCTTTTGGGACAGGGGGCTTAAGCAATCAGCCCCAGCATTTT

V: TRBV15
J: TRBJ2-1
size: -
D: TRBD2
CDR3: CATSSTGLAGGIETYNERFF
DNA: TGTGCCACCAGCAGCACGGGGCTAGCGGGAGGGATCGAAACCTACAATGAGCGGTTCTTC

V: TRBV7-3
J: TRBJ2-2
size: once
D: -
CDR3: CASSFRDIGELFF
DNA: TGTGCCAGCAGCTTCAGGGACATCGGGGAGCTGTTTTTT